This TCR beta chain was recovered during a study of blood T cell repertoires in COVID-19. Study-level background: PBMCs, B-cell-depleted T cells, or T cells were the source of the cDNA or gDNA that made up the material.

Methods used by the authors: Counts of nucleated cells, estimated from reference gene primer amplification, were obtained. The protocol was immunoSEQ multiplex PCR, while the TCRdb copy is restricted to in-frame clones and leaves out a portion. V and J calls and clone size come straight from that table; D and trimming were deduced from the DNA. The table shows more than 450,000 clones, with roughly 87% occurring only once. Donors were grouped by their self-reported clinical history. Before being deemed recovered, Cohort 3 donors had two negative PCRs, clearance, or symptom resolution. This CDR3 comprises 19 residues. Trimming shortened V by 2 bases and J by 5 bases, and 30 bases separated the two germline ends. Germline V CDR1 and CDR2: GTSNPN, SVGIG (reference sequence).

The chain recombines TRBV30 with TRBJ2-5; a possible D gene is TRBD1 (7 bases). The receptor's source is a woman between 18 and 30 years old who had recovered from COVID-19. Sequencing was carried out using PBMCs or T cells enriched from blood (not recorded which). The CDR3 region has the DNA TGTGCCTGGAGTCTTTCCGGGACAGAAGCCCGGGGGCCCCGGGAGACCCAGTACTTC. Amino acid sequence: CAWSLSGTEARGPRETQYF.